What follows describes a single T cell receptor (beta chain). Per the study methods: Estimation of nucleated cell counts relied on the amplification of reference gene primers. Libraries were prepared by immunoSEQ multiplex PCR; TCRdb keeps only in-frame clonotypes and omits some of them. V, J and clone size reflect that table, while D and trimming were determined from the DNA. The sample carries around 100,000 clones, roughly 81% recorded once. The data stem from a study of blood T cell repertoires in COVID-19. Study-level background: Acute and convalescent COVID-19 samples came from the United States, Italy and Spain. Sources were T cells, B-cell-depleted T cells, or PBMCs; the material itself was cDNA or gDNA.

CDR3 length: 15 residues. V shed 0 bases and J shed 9 bases, with 16 bases lying between them. The V gene's germline CDR1 is SGDLS and CDR2 YYNGEE. The V and J genes are TRBV9 and TRBJ2-1, with a weak D call TRBD2 (5 bases). The sequencing sample was made of peripheral blood. The source is a human donor in a cohort sampled during active COVID-19. CDR3 DNA sequence: TGTGCCAGCAGCGTAGGCGCTAGCCCTATTTCTGAGCAGTTCTTC. Protein product: CASSVGASPISEQFF.